This TCR beta chain originates from a study of blood T cells in healthy people across ages. Of note for this clonotype: Antigen specificity is unknown.

Collection of 8.5 to 10 milliliters of peripheral blood was performed for each donor. Each sample yielded at least 6 million isolated PBMCs. Total RNA amounts of at least 6 micrograms were extracted per sample. A second PCR, run for about 6 to 11 cycles, used a sample-barcoded 5' primer plus a J-beta primer mix. TCRdb passed the 5' RACE reads through MiXCR, listing each CDR3 protein once. The sample includes about 640,000 distinct CDR3 sequences, roughly 50% of them seen just once. V lost 6 bases to trimming and J lost 5 bases; unmatched junction nucleotides: 5. The CDR3 runs 14 residues. CDR1 is SNHLY and CDR2 is FYNNEI in the germline V gene. General study results and limits: Age advanced and TCR beta diversity per million T cells fell, roughly linearly.

Material for sequencing was blood. J is TRBJ2-5 and V is TRBV2, with 11 bases identical to TRBD1. This sequence was found in a man aged 55 to 70 in good health. In DNA, the CDR3 is TGTGCCAGCAGGAGAGGACAGGGGGCTGAGACCCAGTACTTC. Protein sequence: CASRRGQGAETQYF.